Listed here is a single T cell receptor beta chain. Its antigen is unknown. This sample is part of a study of radiotherapy plus CTLA-4 blockade in lung cancer. Turning to the study itself: Among all patients, around 19% showed objective responses, while about 30% had disease control.

There are 15 residues in the CDR3. Per germline, CDR1 GTSNPN and CDR2 SVGIG (reference sequence). The V gene lost 0 bases and the J gene lost 0 bases, with 11 bases spanning the gap. General study points: Best predicting response, reportedly, were early blood T cell clone dynamics, with interferon-beta. An expansion of tumor-derived TCR clones occurred in blood after radiotherapy plus ipilimumab.

The assay was immunoSEQ multiplex PCR, and TCRdb's table has in-frame clones only and misses some. Among tens of thousands of clones, around 80% were seen once, and the ten largest hold 8% to 10%. The source was peripheral blood, collected from a patient treated with radiotherapy plus ipilimumab. This chain connects TRBV30 to TRBJ1-2; D is perhaps TRBD1 (6 bases). The TCR comes from a human donor with non-small cell lung cancer who had a complete response to radiotherapy plus ipilimumab. The CDR3 DNA reads TGTGCCTGGAGTGTAGTAAGGACAGCTAACTATGGCTACACCTTC. Translated, it gives CAWSVVRTANYGYTF.